This T cell receptor (beta chain) was sequenced in a study of shared T cell receptors in the human thymus (dated by TCRdb to the early 2020s). About the full investigation: The study examined how the human thymus generates shared, self-reactive T-cell receptor alpha chains.

V is cut back by 3 bases and J by 3 bases, with 9 bases in the junction unmatched. The CDR3 numbers 16 residues from cysteine through phenylalanine. The sequence is cut down to CDR3 DNA, 48 bases in frame from base 1. Via the germline V gene, CDR1 is SGDLS and CDR2 YYNGEE. The table lists this clone with a count of one. The antigen it binds to is not known. Base qualities are not provided; no much larger clone lies one nucleotide away. The library was prepared using the immunoSEQ multiplex PCR assay. This immuneACCESS table, as held by TCRdb, lists in-frame sequences with V and J called but not all clones. Of the missing ones, under half trace to an unresolved V gene in checked studies; the others have no known cause. In all, the sample holds hundreds of thousands of clones, and approximately 87% of those were seen once. The ten most abundant clones make up around 0.01% of the sample. These data were also reused for a study on human thymus T cells. The second study's paper adds: In Finland, the donors were immunologically healthy infants who were having open corrective cardiac surgery for congenital heart defects. Thymus tissue was obtained as surgical resects removed during corrective cardiac surgery. Both the thymic and the peripheral blood repertoires appeared to show biased V and J gene segment usage. The related research reported highly overlapping thymic TCR repertoires among unrelated individuals. The study used fewer than ten infant thymus samples plus four related peripheral blood samples to characterize TCR alpha and beta repertoires. The infant donors were roughly 6 to 244 days old, and the cohort included several males and two females. Thymocytes were released mechanically from tissue and stored at -70 °C as pellets of roughly 9-31 million cells. Genomic DNA was extracted from frozen cell pellets with a QIAsymphony instrument. The immunoSEQ multiplex PCR assay was used to amplify the TCRB and TCRAD loci from a standardized amount of quality-controlled genomic DNA. The amplicons covered the V(D)J region and were long enough to include the CDR3 and to identify the V and J genes. The amplicons were sequenced on an Illumina platform via the commercial immunoSEQ service. Primer bias and sequencing errors were corrected using previously described methods, and TCRAD and TCRB definitions followed the IMGT database. Analysis of the repertoires was done with immunoSEQ Analyzer 3.0 and VDJTools and included basic statistics, V/J segment usage, diversity estimates, rarefaction and pairwise overlap. Diversity was estimated using the Chao1, ChaoE, Efron-Thisted, Shannon and inverse Simpson indices, and was also estimated on datasets down-sampled to the size of the smallest sample. Repertoire overlap was assessed by strict matching of CDR3 nucleotide sequence, V gene and J gene, and clustering was done by Jaccard-based multidimensional scaling. On average, about 730,000 unique TCRB clonotypes were obtained from thymus samples, compared with 75,000 to 90,000 from blood samples.

This TCR derives from a boy under three years old with a congenital heart defect. Donor details come from another sample of the same person, matched by shared clones. The sample taken for sequencing was thymocytes. Here the chain combines TRBV9 and TRBJ2-7, with 10 bases matching TRBD1. The CDR3 amino acid sequence is: CASSADRQGAFYEQYF. The DNA sequence follows: TGTGCCAGCAGCGCCGATAGACAGGGGGCATTCTACGAGCAGTACTTC.